The 6 T cell receptor beta chains given below trace back to one sample, sequenced in a study of blood T cells in healthy people across ages. Together with a sample-barcoded 5' primer, a J-beta primer mix was included in a second PCR lasting roughly 6 to 12 cycles. TCRdb re-derived calls from the 5' RACE reads in MiXCR, one entry per CDR3 protein. The sample shows 1.5 million to 1.8 million distinct CDR3 sequences, about 42% of them seen only once. Sequenced input: blood. All receptors derive from a woman aged 18-29 years in good health.

This clonotype came up once. The genes are TRBV7-8 and TRBJ1-5; 8 positions match TRBD1. V was clipped by 8 bases and J by 2 bases; unmatched bases: 8. Germline V gene data show CDR1 as SGHVS and CDR2 as FQNEAQ. CDR3 length: 15 amino acids. The CDR3: CASRPDRGRNQPQHF. CDR3 nucleotides: TGTGCCAGCCGCCCCGACAGGGGACGCAATCAGCCCCAGCATTTT.

The chain has TRBV29-1 and TRBJ2-3; 7 positions match TRBD1. With V trimmed by 4 bases and J by 7 bases, 5 bases remained unmatched. Looked up from germline, CDR1 is SQVTM and CDR2 is ANQGSEA. There are 12 residues in the CDR3. The CDR3 DNA follows: TGCAGCGTTGGCCCACAGGGGAATACGCAGTATTTT. It codes for CSVGPQGNTQYF.

The chain combines TRBV7-9 with TRBJ1-1; no clear D. Between the trimmed V and J ends, which lost 0 bases and 7 bases, there was a span of 6 bases. CDR3 length: 12 amino acids. Germline V gene lookup returns CDR1 SEHNR and CDR2 FQNEAQ (reference sequence). In DNA, the CDR3 is TGTGCCAGCAGCTTAGCCAACCTTGAAGCTTTCTTT. Translated, it gives CASSLANLEAFF.

This clonotype was picked up a small number of times. The CDR3 DNA reads as TGCGCCAGCAGCCAAGACACAGCAATGGCTAATGAAAAACTGTTTTTT. This encodes CASSQDTAMANEKLFF. The chain combines TRBV4-1 with TRBJ1-4, with D uncertain. V lost 0 bases, J lost 3 bases, and 11 bases lay in between. The V gene's germline CDR1 is MGHRA and CDR2 YSYEKL. This CDR3 spans 16 amino acids.

CDR3 protein: CASSPEVPYGYTF. The DNA of the CDR3 is TGTGCCAGCAGTCCCGAGGTGCCCTATGGCTACACCTTC. The chain is built from TRBV2 and TRBJ1-2; D not resolved. V lost 5 bases, J lost 4 bases, and 11 bases lay in between. The CDR3 consists of 13 residues. Germline assignment: CDR1 SNHLY and CDR2 FYNNEI.

The chain carries TRBV29-1 and TRBJ1-2; 8 positions agree with TRBD1. CDR3 length equals 13 residues. With 4 bases clipped from V and 4 bases from J, the junction kept 5 bases outside the gene matches. Germline V gene data show CDR1 as SQVTM and CDR2 as ANQGSEA. The CDR3: CSVGWDRSYGYTF. The CDR3 DNA follows: TGCAGCGTTGGGTGGGACAGGAGCTATGGCTACACCTTC.